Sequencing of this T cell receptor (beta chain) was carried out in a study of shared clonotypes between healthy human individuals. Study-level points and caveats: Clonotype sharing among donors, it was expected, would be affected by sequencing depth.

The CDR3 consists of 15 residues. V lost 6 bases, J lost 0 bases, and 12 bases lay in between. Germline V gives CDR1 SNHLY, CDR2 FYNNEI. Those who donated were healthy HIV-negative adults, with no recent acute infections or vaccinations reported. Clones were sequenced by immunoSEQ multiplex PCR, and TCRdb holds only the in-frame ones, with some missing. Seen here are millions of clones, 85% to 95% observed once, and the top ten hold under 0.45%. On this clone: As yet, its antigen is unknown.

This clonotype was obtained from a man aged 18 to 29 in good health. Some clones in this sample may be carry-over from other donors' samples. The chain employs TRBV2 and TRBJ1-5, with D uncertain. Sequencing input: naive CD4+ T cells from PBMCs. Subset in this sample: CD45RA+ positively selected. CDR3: CASRRAVLSNQPQHF. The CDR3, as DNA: TGTGCCAGCAGGCGAGCGGTGCTTAGCAATCAGCCCCAGCATTTT.